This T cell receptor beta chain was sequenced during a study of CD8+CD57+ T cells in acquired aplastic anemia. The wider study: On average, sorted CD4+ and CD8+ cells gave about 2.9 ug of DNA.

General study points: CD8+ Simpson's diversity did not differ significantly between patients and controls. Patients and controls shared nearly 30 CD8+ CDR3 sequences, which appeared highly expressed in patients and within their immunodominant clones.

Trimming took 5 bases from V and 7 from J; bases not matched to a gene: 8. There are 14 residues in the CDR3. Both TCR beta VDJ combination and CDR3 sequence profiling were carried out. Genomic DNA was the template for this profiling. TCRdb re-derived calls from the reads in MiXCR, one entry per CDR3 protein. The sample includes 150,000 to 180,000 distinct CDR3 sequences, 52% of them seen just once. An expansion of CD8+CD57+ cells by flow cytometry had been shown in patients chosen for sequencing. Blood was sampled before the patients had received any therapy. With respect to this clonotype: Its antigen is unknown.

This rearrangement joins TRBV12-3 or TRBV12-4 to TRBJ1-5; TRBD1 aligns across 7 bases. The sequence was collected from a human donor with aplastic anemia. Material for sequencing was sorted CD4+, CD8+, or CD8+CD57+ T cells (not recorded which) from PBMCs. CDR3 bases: TGTGCCAGCAGTGGAACAGGGGAGCGGCAGCCCCAGCATTTT. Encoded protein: CASSGTGERQPQHF.